The entry that follows covers one TCR beta chain sequence. This sample is drawn from a study of blood T cell repertoires in COVID-19. Under the authors' procedure: How many nucleated cells were present was estimated from reference gene primer amplification. Data came from immunoSEQ multiplex PCR; TCRdb stores just in-frame clones and leaves some out. D and trimming were read from the DNA, whereas the V and J calls and clone size are those reported in that table. The sample records over 100,000 clones, 80% being singletons. The CDR3 consists of 13 residues. V shed 11 bases, J shed 4 bases, and the junction held 6 bases outside the gene matches. Germline CDR1 is MNHEY and CDR2 is SMNVEV (reference sequence).

The chain carries TRBV27 and TRBJ2-1; TRBD1 agrees at 9 bases. The TCR comes from a human donor in a cohort sampled during active or convalescent COVID-19. Sequencing was carried out using peripheral blood. The CDR3 protein is CASGQGSYNEQFF. CDR3 coding DNA: TGTGCCTCTGGACAGGGGTCGTACAATGAGCAGTTCTTC.